This note documents a single T cell receptor beta chain sequence. Produced via immunoSEQ multiplex PCR; TCRdb's table is partial and in-frame only. The table lists more than 200,000 clones, over 85% of them singletons. This specimen belongs to a study of blood T cell repertoires in COVID-19. Study-wide background: Samples of COVID-19 (acute and convalescent) were obtained from the United States, Italy and Spain.

Sequenced sample: PBMCs or T cells enriched from blood (not recorded which). This receptor was obtained from a woman between 25 and 40 years old with acute COVID-19.

The CDR3 DNA reads TGTGCCAGCTCCCTATTTTCGGCTTCCGGGCAGCCCCAGCATTTT. Encoded protein: CASSLFSASGQPQHF. J is TRBJ1-5 and V is TRBV6-5; D is unresolved. Germline CDR1 MNHEY, CDR2 SVGAGI. V dropped 8 bases and J dropped 7 bases, with 21 bases sitting between them. The CDR3 spans 15 residues.